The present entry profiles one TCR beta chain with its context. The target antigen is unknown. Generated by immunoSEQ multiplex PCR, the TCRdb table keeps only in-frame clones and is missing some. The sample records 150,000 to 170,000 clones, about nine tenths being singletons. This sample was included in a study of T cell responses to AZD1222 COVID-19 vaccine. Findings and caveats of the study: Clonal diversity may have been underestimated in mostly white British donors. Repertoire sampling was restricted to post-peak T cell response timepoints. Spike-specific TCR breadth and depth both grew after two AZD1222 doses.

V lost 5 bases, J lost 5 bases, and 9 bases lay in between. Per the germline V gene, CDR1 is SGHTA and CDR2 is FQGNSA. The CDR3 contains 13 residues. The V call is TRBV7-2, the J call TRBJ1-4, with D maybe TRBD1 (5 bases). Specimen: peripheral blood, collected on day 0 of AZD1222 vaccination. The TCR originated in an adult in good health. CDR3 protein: CASSPRTNEKLFF. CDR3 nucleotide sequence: TGTGCCAGCAGCCCCCGGACAAATGAAAAACTGTTTTTT.